The TCR beta chain described here comes from a study of cytomegalovirus exposure and HLA in healthy donors. It was with 60 Vbeta and 13 Jbeta primers that the PCR ran. Profiling relied on immunoSEQ multiplex PCR, and the TCRdb table lists in-frame clones only, not all of them. Of tens of thousands of clones listed, 80% to 85% are singletons. With V trimmed by 7 bases and J by 2 bases, 7 bases remained unmatched. The CDR3 has 14 amino acids. Germline CDR1 and CDR2: SGHKS and YYEKEE (reference sequence). The rearrangement uses TRBV5-5 and TRBJ2-7; 9 bases match TRBD1. Sequenced sample: PBMCs. The TCR originated in a man in his thirties or forties in good health and CMV-seronegative. The CDR3 DNA sequence: TGTGCCAGCCATGACAGGGGGTCACCCTACGAGCAGTACTTC. It codes for CASHDRGSPYEQYF.